This T cell receptor beta chain stems from a study of blood T cell repertoires in COVID-19. Looking at the study overall: The United States, Italy and Spain supplied acute and convalescent COVID-19 samples. The analysed material was cDNA or gDNA that came from T cells, B-cell-depleted T cells, or PBMCs.

As processed by the authors: From reference gene primer amplification, estimates of nucleated cell counts were derived. The table came from immunoSEQ multiplex PCR; TCRdb's copy has only in-frame clones and leaves some out. D and trimming come from the DNA, and the V and J calls and clone size come from that table. The sample lists approximately 70,000 clones, approximately 86% occurring once. V was clipped by 6 bases and J by 5 bases, with 10 bases between them. Germline CDR1 MNHEY, CDR2 SVGAGI. The CDR3 runs to 12 residues. Material: peripheral blood. The clonotype originates from an older woman with acute or convalescent COVID-19. The rearrangement uses TRBV6-5 and TRBJ1-2, with D perhaps matching TRBD1 (5 bases). The CDR3 nucleotides are TGTGCCAGCAGCCTGGGGGGGTATGGCTACACCTTC. Translating gives CASSLGGYGYTF.